This T cell receptor (beta chain) was identified in a study of blood T cell repertoires in COVID-19. This clone is a singleton in its sample. Generated by immunoSEQ multiplex PCR, the TCRdb table keeps only in-frame clones and is missing some. The sample records 34,000 or so clones, 88% being singletons. The CDR3 totals 14 residues. V was clipped by 6 bases and J by 2 bases; unmatched bases: 6. The germline V gene has CDR1 MNHEY and CDR2 SMNVEV (reference sequence). The chain has TRBV27 and TRBJ1-1; the match to TRBD1 covers 7 bases. The clonotype originates from a man aged 55 to 70 with active COVID-19. The sequenced sample was peripheral blood. The DNA for the CDR3 is TGTGCCAGCAGGGCCCAGGGGGGTAACACTGAAGCTTTCTTT. As protein: CASRAQGGNTEAFF.